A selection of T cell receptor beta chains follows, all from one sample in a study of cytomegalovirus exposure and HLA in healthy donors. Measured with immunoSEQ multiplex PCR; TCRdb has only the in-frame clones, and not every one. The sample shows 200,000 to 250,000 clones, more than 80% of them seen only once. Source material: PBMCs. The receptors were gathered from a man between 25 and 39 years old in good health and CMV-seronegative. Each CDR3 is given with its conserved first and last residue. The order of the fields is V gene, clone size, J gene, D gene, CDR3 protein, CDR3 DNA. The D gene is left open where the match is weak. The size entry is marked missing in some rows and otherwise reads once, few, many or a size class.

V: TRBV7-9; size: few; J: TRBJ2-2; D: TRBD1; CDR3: CASSSQQGAFANTGELFF; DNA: TGTGCCAGCAGCTCGCAACAGGGGGCATTCGCGAACACCGGGGAGCTGTTTTTT
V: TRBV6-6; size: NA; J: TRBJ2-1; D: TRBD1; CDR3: CASSPDRGRYNEQFF; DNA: TGTGCCAGCAGTCCTGACAGGGGGCGCTACAATGAGCAGTTCTTC
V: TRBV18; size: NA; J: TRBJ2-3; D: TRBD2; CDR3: CASSPGLGTNTQYF; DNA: TGTGCCAGCTCTCCGGGACTAGGGACGAATACGCAGTATTTT
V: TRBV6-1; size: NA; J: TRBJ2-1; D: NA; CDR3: CATLQGNEQFF; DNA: TGTGCCACACTACAGGGCAATGAGCAGTTCTTC
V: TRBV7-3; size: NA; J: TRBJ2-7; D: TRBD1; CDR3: CASSGDRIPYEQYF; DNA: TGTGCCAGCAGCGGGGACAGGATCCCCTACGAGCAGTACTTC
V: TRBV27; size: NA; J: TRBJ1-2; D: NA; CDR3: CASSLSYRDVYGYTF; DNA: TGTGCCAGCAGTTTATCGTACAGGGATGTCTATGGCTACACCTTC
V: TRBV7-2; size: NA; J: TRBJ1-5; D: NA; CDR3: CASSYLEGRQPQHF; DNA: TGTGCCAGCAGCTACCTGGAGGGGAGGCAGCCCCAGCATTTT
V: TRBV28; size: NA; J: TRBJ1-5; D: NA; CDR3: CATMLGSSGQPQHF; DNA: TGTGCCACCATGTTGGGCAGTTCCGGCCAGCCCCAGCATTTT
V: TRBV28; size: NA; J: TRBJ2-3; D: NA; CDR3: CASSFLDTQYF; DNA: TGTGCCAGCAGTTTTCTAGATACGCAGTATTTT
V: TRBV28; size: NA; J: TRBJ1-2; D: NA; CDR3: CASSPYRALVRNYGYTF; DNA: TGTGCCAGCAGCCCCTACAGGGCCCTAGTACGGAACTATGGCTACACCTTC
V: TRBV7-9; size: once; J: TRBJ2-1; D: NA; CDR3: CASSFSLGLGSNEQFF; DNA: TGTGCCAGCAGCTTCTCTCTTGGGCTCGGCAGCAATGAGCAGTTCTTC
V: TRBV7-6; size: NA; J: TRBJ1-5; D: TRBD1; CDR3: CASSLGGGGNQPQHF; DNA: TGTGCCAGCAGCTTAGGAGGGGGCGGCAATCAGCCCCAGCATTTT
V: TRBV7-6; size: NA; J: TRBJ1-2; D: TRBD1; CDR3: CASSLMGQGINGYTF; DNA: TGTGCCAGCAGCTTAATGGGACAGGGTATAAATGGCTACACCTTC
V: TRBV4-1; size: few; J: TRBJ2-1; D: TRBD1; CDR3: CASSLYRGGNEQFF; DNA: TGCGCCAGCAGCCTCTACAGGGGTGGAAATGAGCAGTTCTTC
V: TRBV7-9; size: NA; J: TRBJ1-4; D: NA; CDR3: CSSSLEMSGEKLFF; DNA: TGTTCCAGCAGCTTAGAGATGTCAGGGGAAAAACTGTTTTTT
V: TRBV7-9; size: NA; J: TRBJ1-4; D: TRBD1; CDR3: CASSPGQGRGNEKLFF; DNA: TGTGCCAGCAGCCCGGGACAGGGCAGGGGTAATGAAAAACTGTTTTTT
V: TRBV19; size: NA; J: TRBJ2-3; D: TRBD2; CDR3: CASSSGGGTQYF; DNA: TGTGCCAGTAGTAGCGGGGGAGGTACGCAGTATTTT
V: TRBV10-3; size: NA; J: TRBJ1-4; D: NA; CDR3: CAISETGGKLFF; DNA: TGTGCCATCAGTGAGACGGGGGGAAAACTGTTTTTT
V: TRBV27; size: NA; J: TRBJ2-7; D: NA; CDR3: CASSIGDEQYF; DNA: TGTGCCAGCAGTATCGGGGACGAGCAGTACTTC
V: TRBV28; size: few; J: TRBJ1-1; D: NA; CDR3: CASSFWTGGDSNTEAFF; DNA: TGTGCCAGCAGTTTTTGGACTGGAGGAGATTCGAACACTGAAGCTTTCTTT
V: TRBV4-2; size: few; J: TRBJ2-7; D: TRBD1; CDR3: CASSQAPGQGHSYEQYF; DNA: TGTGCCAGCAGCCAAGCTCCCGGACAGGGCCATTCCTACGAGCAGTACTTC
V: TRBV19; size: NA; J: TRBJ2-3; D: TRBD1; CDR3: CASSSAKRTGSTQYF; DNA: TGTGCCAGTAGTAGTGCCAAGCGGACAGGGAGTACGCAGTATTTT
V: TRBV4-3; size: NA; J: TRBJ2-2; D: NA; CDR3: CASSQDGITGELFF; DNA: TGCGCCAGCAGCCAAGACGGGATCACCGGGGAGCTGTTTTTT
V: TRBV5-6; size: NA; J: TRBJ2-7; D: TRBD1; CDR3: CASSVYGRQGIHEQYF; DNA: TGTGCCAGCAGCGTTTATGGTCGACAGGGGATCCACGAGCAGTACTTC
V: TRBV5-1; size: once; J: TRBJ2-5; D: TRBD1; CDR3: CASSFSGTGLGETQYF; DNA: TGCGCCAGCAGCTTCTCCGGGACAGGGCTTGGGGAGACCCAGTACTTC
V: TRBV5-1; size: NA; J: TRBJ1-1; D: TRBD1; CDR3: CASSFGGRDRTLRGTEAFF; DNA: TGCGCCAGCAGCTTTGGCGGCAGGGACAGGACCTTGAGGGGCACTGAAGCTTTCTTT
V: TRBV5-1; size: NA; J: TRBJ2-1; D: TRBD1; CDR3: CASSWGTGGSEQFF; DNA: TGCGCCAGCAGCTGGGGGACAGGGGGCTCTGAGCAGTTCTTC
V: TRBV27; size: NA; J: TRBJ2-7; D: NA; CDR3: CASSLNPSRRTHEQYF; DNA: TGTGCCAGCAGTTTAAACCCCTCGCGAAGAACCCACGAGCAGTACTTC
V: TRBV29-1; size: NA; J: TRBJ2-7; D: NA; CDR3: CSAETGNYEQYF; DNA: TGCAGCGCTGAGACTGGAAACTACGAGCAGTACTTC
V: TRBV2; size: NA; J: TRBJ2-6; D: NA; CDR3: CASNRAGASVLTF; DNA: TGTGCCAGCAACAGGGCTGGGGCCAGCGTCCTGACTTTC